This T cell receptor (beta chain) was captured in a study of technical replicates of blood from a few donors. The CDR3 contains 20 residues. Trimming left V 4 bases short and J 0 bases short, with 22 bases between. Germline CDR1 is LGHNA and CDR2 is YSLEER. Sequencing used immunoSEQ multiplex PCR; TCRdb keeps in-frame clones, though not all of them. The data contain about 56,000 clones, approximately 92% of them singletons. This sequence was found in a human donor in good health. Some clones in this sample may be carry-over from other donors' samples. Sequencing used PBMCs. This chain joins TRBV4-3 and TRBJ1-6; tentatively, D is TRBD1 (5 bases). The CDR3 DNA follows: TGCGCCAGCAGCCCCGAAGAGGTCAGGGTGGGGTACTCCTATAATTCACCCCTCCACTTT. Translation gives CASSPEEVRVGYSYNSPLHF.